Below, one T cell receptor (beta chain) is given with its context. Its target is not known. The germline CDR1 and CDR2 sequences are SNHLY and FYNNEI. The CDR3 has 12 amino acids. This record belongs to a study of monozygotic twins with inflammatory bowel disease. General study points: The study supported no single strong signal or clonotype linked to IBD.

From approximately 3,500 ng of total RNA, each TCR library was prepared. The authors made each sample's cDNA in eight separate reactions. For each CDR3 protein, TCRdb gives one entry from its re-call of the 5' RACE reads, without DNA. The repertoire shows approximately 150,000 distinct CDR3 sequences; the top ten hold roughly 2.4%. The sample comprised blood. The TCR comes from a human donor with ulcerative colitis or Crohn's disease, or a healthy co-twin of an affected twin (not recorded which). The chain recombines TRBV2 with TRBJ2-3. The CDR3 here is CASILREDTQYF.